The sample holds a few counts of the clone carrying this T cell receptor beta chain. Its antigen is unidentified. These data originate in a study of T-cell reconstitution after alpha-beta-depleted transplantation in children. Study-wide findings and caveats: The origin of alpha-beta T cells about two months after transplant was reportedly several hundred expanded graft clones.

Unique molecular identifiers featured in how the TCRbeta library was prepared. TCRdb used MiXCR to reprocess the PCR reads, holding one entry per CDR3 protein. The sample lists about 980,000 distinct CDR3 sequences, roughly 29% seen once, with roughly 30% in the top ten. The specimen was PBMCs, mostly from graft donor cells, collected 360 days after TCRalphabeta/CD19-depleted stem cell transplant. The TCR sequence derives from a boy in the first two years of life who had a stem cell transplant for SCID, so the T cells may come from the graft donor.

The DNA for the CDR3 is TGCGCCACCAATCCTCTAGCGGGGGTTTCCTACAATGAGCAGTTCTTC. It encodes CATNPLAGVSYNEQFF. V and J are TRBV5-1 and TRBJ2-1; TRBD2 aligns across 10 bases. CDR1 and CDR2 from the germline V gene are SGHRS and YFSETQ. CDR3 length: 16 residues. V shed 9 bases and J 1 base; nucleotides not matched to a gene: 10.